This T cell receptor beta chain derives from a study of cytomegalovirus exposure and HLA in healthy donors. Study-wide points: High specificity and sensitivity for cytomegalovirus status were reported for the classifier.

Notes on this clone: No antigen is known for it.

Donors counted as nominally healthy when sampled, yet unrecorded immune exposures were likely. The CDR3 is 14 amino acids. Amplification used 60 Vbeta primers and 13 Jbeta primers. Generated by immunoSEQ multiplex PCR, the TCRdb table keeps only in-frame clones and is missing some. The sample lists 130,000 or so clones, more than 65% seen once, with 3.5% to 5% in the top ten. The chain links TRBV21-1 to TRBJ2-5; the table's D call of TRBD2 was not tested on the DNA. TRBV21-1 is annotated as a pseudogene. The sample was PBMCs. This sequence originates from a male donor in good health and CMV-seropositive. The CDR3 region is CASSKELAQETQYF. The CDR3 DNA sequence: TGTGCCAGCAGCAAAGAACTAGCTCAAGAGACCCAGTACTTC.